The source of this TCR beta chain is a study of Ad26.COV2.S vaccination and SARS-CoV-2 variants. Study findings and constraints: Substantial post-vaccination breadth of spike-specific CD8+ and CD4+ T cell responses was reported.

TCRdb's table, derived via immunoSEQ multiplex PCR, lists solely in-frame clones and lacks some. The sample carries roughly 270,000 clones, 80% to 90% recorded once. This CDR3 contains 16 residues. The germline CDR1 and CDR2 sequences are SGDLS and YYNGEE. V was clipped by 3 bases and J by 5 bases, with 21 bases between them. Treatment meaning: around 19 received Ad26.COV2.S at low or high dose, single or two shots; several received placebo; per-sample allocation not given. Collection of the samples took place on day 63 after the first injection of vaccine or placebo. This clone was seen a handful of times. Its antigen is undetermined.

The rearrangement uses TRBV9 and TRBJ2-7; D is unresolved. This TCR was sampled from a person between 18 and 65 years old who received the Ad26.COV2.S COVID-19 vaccine or a placebo. The sample was peripheral blood, taken in a trial of Ad26.COV2.S vaccine versus placebo. Here the CDR3 DNA reads TGTGCCAGCAGCGATCGGATCGGGCCAGCCGAAAACGAGCAGTACTTC. It translates to CASSDRIGPAENEQYF. Supplemented by reference TRBV9 and TRBJ2-7, the full variable domain reads DSGVTQTPKHLITATGQRVTLRCSPRSGDLSVYWYQQSLDQGLQFLIQYYNGEERAKGNILERFSAQQFPDLHSELNLSSLELGDSALYFCASSDRIGPAENEQYFGPGTRLTVT.